The T cell receptor (beta chain) under discussion was sequenced for a study of blood T cell repertoires in COVID-19. At the level of the study: Sites in the United States, Italy and Spain provided acute and convalescent COVID-19 samples. Sources were T cells, B-cell-depleted T cells, or PBMCs; the material itself was cDNA or gDNA.

TCRdb's table, derived via immunoSEQ multiplex PCR, lists solely in-frame clones and lacks some. In the table there are roughly 460,000 clones, around 90% of which are singletons. CDR1 and CDR2 from the germline V gene are GTSNPN and SVGIG (reference sequence). Trimming stripped 8 bases from V and 1 base from J, with 11 bases between. The CDR3 spans 12 residues. The sequenced sample was peripheral blood. This chain links TRBV30 with TRBJ1-1; D remains unclear. The receptor's source is a man aged 18 to 30 with COVID-19, enrolled during active disease. CDR3 sequence: CAGRAGNTEAFF. The DNA of the CDR3 is TGTGCCGGAAGGGCGGGGAACACTGAAGCTTTCTTT.